The present T cell receptor (beta chain) was sequenced within a study of shared clonotypes between healthy human individuals. About the research overall: Researchers drew samples from two women and a few men aged 18 to 49.

TCRdb keeps only in-frame clones here, not all; method: immunoSEQ multiplex PCR. The sample has about 1.5 million clones, around 98% seen once; the top ten hold around 0.45%. Broader study findings: In general, naive subsets displayed greater estimated richness than memory subsets did.

On this clone: What it binds is not known.

Germline V gene sequence: CDR1 PRHDT, CDR2 FYEKMQ (reference sequence). Trimming shortened V by 2 bases and J by 5 bases, and 10 bases separated the two germline ends. This CDR3 contains 13 residues. The source of this sequence is a man aged 25-45 years in good health. Sample: naive CD4+ T cells sorted from blood. Noted subset: CD45RA+ positively selected. The gene calls are TRBV13 and TRBJ2-7; D is unclear. CDR3 sequence reads: CASSLINGHEQYF. DNA for the CDR3: TGTGCCAGCAGCTTAATAAATGGCCACGAGCAGTACTTC.